Listed below are T cell receptor beta chains from one sample, sequenced in a study of technical replicates of blood from a handful of donors. The repertoire was sequenced with immunoSEQ multiplex PCR; TCRdb's copy has only in-frame clones and lacks some. The table shows more than 65,000 clones, with about 90% occurring only once. Source material: T cells isolated from PBMCs. These receptors came from a human donor in good health. Each CDR3 is given with its conserved first and last residue. Each record gives: V gene, D gene, clone size, J gene, CDR3 protein, CDR3 DNA. The D gene is left open where the match is weak. Clone size is shown for a subset of rows, as once, few, many or a class of expanded clone.

V: TRBV7-6
D: NA
size: NA
J: TRBJ2-1
CDR3: CASSLRVLVGDEQFF
DNA: TGTGCCAGCAGTCTCAGGGTCTTGGTAGGAGATGAGCAGTTCTTC

V: TRBV13
D: TRBD1
size: NA
J: TRBJ2-7
CDR3: CASRYRGNEQYF
DNA: TGTGCCAGCAGGTACAGGGGAAACGAGCAGTACTTC

V: TRBV9
D: NA
size: NA
J: TRBJ1-5
CDR3: CASSTRGQPGAPQHF
DNA: TGTGCCAGCAGCACAAGAGGACAGCCTGGGGCGCCCCAGCATTTT

V: TRBV9
D: TRBD2
size: NA
J: TRBJ2-1
CDR3: CASSVLAGGPNDEQFF
DNA: TGTGCCAGCAGCGTACTAGCGGGAGGGCCAAACGATGAGCAGTTCTTC

V: TRBV5-6
D: TRBD1
size: NA
J: TRBJ2-7
CDR3: CASLRQGLGEQYF
DNA: TGTGCCAGCCTACGACAGGGGCTCGGCGAGCAGTACTTC

V: TRBV30
D: NA
size: once
J: TRBJ2-1
CDR3: CAWSLLNEQFF
DNA: TGTGCCTGGAGCCTTCTCAATGAGCAGTTCTTC

V: TRBV19
D: TRBD1
size: NA
J: TRBJ1-1
CDR3: CASQQGGYPEAFF
DNA: TGTGCCAGTCAACAGGGGGGGTACCCAGAAGCTTTCTTT

V: TRBV4-2
D: NA
size: NA
J: TRBJ2-1
CDR3: CASSQDSTSEQFF
DNA: TGTGCCAGCAGCCAAGATTCCACCAGTGAGCAGTTCTTC

V: TRBV19
D: TRBD2
size: NA
J: TRBJ2-7
CDR3: CASSMGLAGEYYEQYF
DNA: TGTGCCAGTAGTATGGGTCTAGCGGGAGAGTACTACGAGCAGTACTTC

V: TRBV10-2
D: TRBD2
size: NA
J: TRBJ2-1
CDR3: CASSEEREYNEQFF
DNA: TGCGCCAGCAGTGAGGAGCGGGAGTACAATGAGCAGTTCTTC

V: TRBV9
D: NA
size: NA
J: TRBJ2-6
CDR3: CASSGIIQGTGANVLTF
DNA: TGTGCCAGCAGCGGTATAATTCAGGGGACTGGGGCCAACGTCCTGACTTTC

V: TRBV27
D: NA
size: NA
J: TRBJ2-7
CDR3: CASSLGAGYEQYF
DNA: TGTGCCAGCAGTTTAGGAGCTGGATACGAGCAGTACTTC

V: TRBV19
D: TRBD1
size: NA
J: TRBJ1-5
CDR3: CASAGRDRGGSNQPQHF
DNA: TGTGCCAGCGCCGGCCGGGACAGGGGGGGAAGCAATCAGCCCCAGCATTTT

V: TRBV2
D: NA
size: NA
J: TRBJ1-5
CDR3: CASSESGGNQPQHF
DNA: TGTGCCAGCAGTGAAAGCGGGGGAAATCAGCCCCAGCATTTT

V: TRBV5-1
D: TRBD1
size: NA
J: TRBJ1-1
CDR3: CASSLSGQGNTEAFF
DNA: TGCGCCAGCAGCTTATCGGGACAGGGGAACACTGAAGCTTTCTTT

V: TRBV7-3
D: NA
size: NA
J: TRBJ1-1
CDR3: CASSLNQNTEAFF
DNA: TGTGCCAGCAGCTTAAATCAGAACACTGAAGCTTTCTTT

V: TRBV30
D: NA
size: NA
J: TRBJ2-6
CDR3: CAWVRGAGGANVLTF
DNA: TGTGCCTGGGTCCGGGGGGCGGGTGGGGCCAACGTCCTGACTTTC